Below are 3 T cell receptor beta chains sequenced from a single sample in a study of blood T cell repertoires in COVID-19. Assay used: immunoSEQ multiplex PCR; TCRdb lists only in-frame clones, some missing. This repertoire shows over 120,000 clones, about 77% found once; its top ten account for about 8.4%. The sample taken for sequencing was peripheral blood. These receptors were collected from a woman aged 45 to 65 with active or convalescent COVID-19.

The chain combines TRBV19 with TRBJ1-6; D remains ambiguous. In germline, CDR1 is LNHDA, CDR2 SQIVND (reference sequence). This CDR3 spans 14 amino acids. V was cut by 6 bases and J by 0 bases, with 6 bases left in between. The CDR3 loop is CASRISSYNSPLHF. DNA for the CDR3: TGTGCCAGTAGGATCAGCTCCTATAATTCACCCCTCCACTTT.

This clone is a singleton in its sample. The chain links TRBV5-1 to TRBJ1-2; 8 positions agree with TRBD1. Germline values: CDR1 SGHRS, CDR2 YFSETQ. The CDR3 is made up of 15 amino acids. With V trimmed by 4 bases and J by 4 bases, 9 bases remained unmatched. The CDR3 DNA reads TGCGCCAGCAGCCCTGGACAGGGAGGAGGCTATGGCTACACCTTC. Encoded protein: CASSPGQGGGYGYTF.

V usage is TRBV28 and J usage is TRBJ2-7; 8 nucleotides agree with TRBD2. This CDR3 spans 13 amino acids. V was pared by 6 bases and J by 3 bases, with 4 bases of the junction left unmatched. Germline assignment: CDR1 MDHEN and CDR2 SYDVKM. The CDR3 nucleotides read TGTGCCAGCAGATGGAGCGGGAGCTACGAGCAGTACTTC. The encoded protein is CASRWSGSYEQYF.